Reported below is one T cell receptor (beta chain). Measured with immunoSEQ multiplex PCR; TCRdb has only the in-frame clones, and not every one. The sample has about 200,000 clones, 86% seen once. These data are taken from a study of blood T cell repertoires in COVID-19. V lost 4 bases, J lost 2 bases, and 10 bases stayed unmatched. The germline CDR1 and CDR2 sequences are LNHDA and SQIVND (reference sequence). This CDR3 has 16 residues. The chain joins TRBV19 to TRBJ2-7, with 8 bases matching TRBD2. This clonotype originated in a young man who had recovered from COVID-19. The material sequenced was peripheral blood. The CDR3 DNA reads as TGTGCCAGTAGTAGTCAGCGGGGGCCAATTCCCTACGAGCAGTACTTC. This translates into CASSSQRGPIPYEQYF.